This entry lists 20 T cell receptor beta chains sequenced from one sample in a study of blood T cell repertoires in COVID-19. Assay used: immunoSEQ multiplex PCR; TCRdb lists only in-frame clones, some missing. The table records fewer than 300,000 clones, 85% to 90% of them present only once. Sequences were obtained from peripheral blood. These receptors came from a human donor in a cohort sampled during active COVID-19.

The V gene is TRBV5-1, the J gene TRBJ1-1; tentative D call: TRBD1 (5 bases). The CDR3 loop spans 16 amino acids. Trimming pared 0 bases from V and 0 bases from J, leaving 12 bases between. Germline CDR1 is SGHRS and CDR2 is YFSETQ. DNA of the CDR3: TGCGCCAGCAGCTTGGATCTGGGGGAGGTGAACACTGAAGCTTTCTTT. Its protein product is CASSLDLGEVNTEAFF.

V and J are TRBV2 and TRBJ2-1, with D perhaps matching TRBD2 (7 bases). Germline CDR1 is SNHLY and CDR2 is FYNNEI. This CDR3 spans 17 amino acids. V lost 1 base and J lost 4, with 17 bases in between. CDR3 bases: TGTGCCAGCAGTGAAGTAGTTGTCGGGGGGCTATACAATGAGCAGTTCTTC. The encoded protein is CASSEVVVGGLYNEQFF.

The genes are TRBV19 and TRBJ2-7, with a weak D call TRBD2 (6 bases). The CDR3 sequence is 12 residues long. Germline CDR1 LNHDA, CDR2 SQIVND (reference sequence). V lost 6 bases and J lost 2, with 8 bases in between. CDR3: CASSSGAYEQYF. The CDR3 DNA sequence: TGTGCCAGTAGCTCGGGGGCCTACGAGCAGTACTTC.

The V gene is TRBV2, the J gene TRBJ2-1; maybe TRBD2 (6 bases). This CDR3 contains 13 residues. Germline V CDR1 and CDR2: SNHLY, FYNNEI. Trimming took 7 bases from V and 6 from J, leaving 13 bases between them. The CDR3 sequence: CASKELAPNEQFF. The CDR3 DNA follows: TGTGCCAGCAAAGAACTAGCCCCCAATGAGCAGTTCTTC.

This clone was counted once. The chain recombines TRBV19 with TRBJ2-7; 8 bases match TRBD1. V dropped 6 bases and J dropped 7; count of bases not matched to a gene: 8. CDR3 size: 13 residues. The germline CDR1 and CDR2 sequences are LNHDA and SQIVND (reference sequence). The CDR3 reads CASRGTGLVEQYF. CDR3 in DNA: TGTGCCAGTAGGGGGACAGGTCTAGTAGAGCAGTACTTC.

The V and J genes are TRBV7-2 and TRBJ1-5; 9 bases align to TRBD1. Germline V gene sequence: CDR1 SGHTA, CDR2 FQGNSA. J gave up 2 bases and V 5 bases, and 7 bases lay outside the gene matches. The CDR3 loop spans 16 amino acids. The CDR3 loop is CASSAQTGGGNQPQHF. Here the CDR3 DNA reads TGTGCCAGCAGCGCCCAGACAGGGGGTGGCAATCAGCCCCAGCATTTT.

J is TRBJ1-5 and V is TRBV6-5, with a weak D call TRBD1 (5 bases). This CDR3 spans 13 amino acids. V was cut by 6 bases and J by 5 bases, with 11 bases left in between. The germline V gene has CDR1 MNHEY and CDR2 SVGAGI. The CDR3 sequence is CASRYQGYQPQHF. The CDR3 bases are TGTGCCAGCAGGTATCAGGGTTATCAGCCCCAGCATTTT.

CDR3 region: CASSHGAGYEQYF. In DNA form, the CDR3 reads TGTGCCAGCAGCCATGGAGCGGGCTACGAGCAGTACTTC. V usage is TRBV3-1 (or the pseudogene TRBV3-2) and J usage is TRBJ2-7; maybe TRBD2 (6 bases). Germline CDR1 is LGHDT and CDR2 is YNNKEL (reference sequence). This CDR3 has 13 amino acids. Trimming took 3 bases from V and 3 from J, leaving 9 bases between them.

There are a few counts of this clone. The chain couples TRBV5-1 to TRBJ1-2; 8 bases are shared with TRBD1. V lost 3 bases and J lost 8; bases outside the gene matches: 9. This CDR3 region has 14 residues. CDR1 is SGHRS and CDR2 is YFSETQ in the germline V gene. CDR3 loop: CASSSQRTGQGYTF. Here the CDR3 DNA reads TGCGCCAGCAGCTCCCAGAGGACAGGGCAGGGCTACACCTTC.

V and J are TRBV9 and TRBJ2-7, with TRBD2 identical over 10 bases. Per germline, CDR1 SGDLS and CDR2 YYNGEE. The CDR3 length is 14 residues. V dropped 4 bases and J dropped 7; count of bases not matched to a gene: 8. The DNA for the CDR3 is TGTGCCAGCAGCACAGCGGGAGGGCCTCGGGAGCAGTACTTC. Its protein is CASSTAGGPREQYF.

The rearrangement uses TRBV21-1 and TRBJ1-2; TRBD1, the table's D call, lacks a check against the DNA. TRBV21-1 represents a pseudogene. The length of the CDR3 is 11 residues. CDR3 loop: CASSIPGYYTF. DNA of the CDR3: TGTGCCAGCAGCATTCCAGGCTACTACACCTTC.

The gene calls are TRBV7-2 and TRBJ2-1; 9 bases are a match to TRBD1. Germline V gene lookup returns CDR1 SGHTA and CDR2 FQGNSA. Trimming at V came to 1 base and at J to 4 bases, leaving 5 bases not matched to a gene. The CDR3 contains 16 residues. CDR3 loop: CASSLVHGTGYNEQFF. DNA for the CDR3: TGTGCCAGCAGCTTAGTACATGGGACAGGGTACAATGAGCAGTTCTTC.

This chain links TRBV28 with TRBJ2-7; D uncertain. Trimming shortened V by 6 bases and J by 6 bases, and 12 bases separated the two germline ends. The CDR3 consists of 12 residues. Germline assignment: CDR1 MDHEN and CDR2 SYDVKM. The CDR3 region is CASSSFPGEQYF. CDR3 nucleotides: TGTGCCAGCAGCTCCTTCCCCGGCGAGCAGTACTTC.

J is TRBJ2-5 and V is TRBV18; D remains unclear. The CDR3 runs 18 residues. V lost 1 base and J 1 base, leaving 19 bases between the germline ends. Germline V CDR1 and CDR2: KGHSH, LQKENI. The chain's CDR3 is CASSPRPQSRSGQETQYF. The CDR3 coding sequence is TGTGCCAGCTCACCACGTCCTCAAAGTCGTTCCGGCCAAGAGACCCAGTACTTC. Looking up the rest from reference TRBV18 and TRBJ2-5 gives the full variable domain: NAGVMQNPRHLVRRRGQEARLRCSPMKGHSHVYWYRQLPEEGLKFMVYLQKENIIDESGMPKERFSAEFPKEGPSILRIQQVVRGDSAAYFCASSPRPQSRSGQETQYFGPGTRLLVL.

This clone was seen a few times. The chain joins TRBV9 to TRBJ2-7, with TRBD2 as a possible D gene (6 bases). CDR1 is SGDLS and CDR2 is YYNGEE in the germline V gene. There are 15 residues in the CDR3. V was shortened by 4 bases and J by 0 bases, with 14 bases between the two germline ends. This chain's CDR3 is CASSRGGRLSYEQYF. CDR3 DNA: TGTGCCAGCAGCCGGGGAGGCCGCCTCTCCTACGAGCAGTACTTC.

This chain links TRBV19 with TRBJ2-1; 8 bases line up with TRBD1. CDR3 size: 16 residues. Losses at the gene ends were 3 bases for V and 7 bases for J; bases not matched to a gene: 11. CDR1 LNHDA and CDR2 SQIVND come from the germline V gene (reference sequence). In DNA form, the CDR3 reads TGTGCCAGTAGTATTTTCGGGACAGGAGTAGTAAATGAGCAGTTCTTC. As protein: CASSIFGTGVVNEQFF. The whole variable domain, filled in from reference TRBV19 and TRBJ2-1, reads DGGITQSPKYLFRKEGQNVTLSCEQNLNHDAMYWYRQDPGQGLRLIYYSQIVNDFQKGDIAEGYSVSREKKESFPLTVTSAQKNPTAFYLCASSIFGTGVVNEQFFGPGTRLTVL.

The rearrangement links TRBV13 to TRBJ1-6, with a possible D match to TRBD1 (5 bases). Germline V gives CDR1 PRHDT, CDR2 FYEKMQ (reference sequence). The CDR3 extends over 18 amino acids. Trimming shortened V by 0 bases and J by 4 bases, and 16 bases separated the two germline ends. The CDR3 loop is CASSLGGLSTTYNSPLHF. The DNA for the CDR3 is TGTGCCAGCAGCTTAGGGGGACTGTCGACTACATATAATTCACCCCTCCACTTT.

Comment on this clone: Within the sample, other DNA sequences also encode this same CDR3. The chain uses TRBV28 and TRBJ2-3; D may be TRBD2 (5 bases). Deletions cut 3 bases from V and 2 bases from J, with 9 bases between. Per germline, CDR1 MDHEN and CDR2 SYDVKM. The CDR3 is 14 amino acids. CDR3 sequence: CASSFSGSTDTQYF. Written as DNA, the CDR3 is TGTGCCAGCAGTTTCTCGGGATCCACAGATACGCAGTATTTT.

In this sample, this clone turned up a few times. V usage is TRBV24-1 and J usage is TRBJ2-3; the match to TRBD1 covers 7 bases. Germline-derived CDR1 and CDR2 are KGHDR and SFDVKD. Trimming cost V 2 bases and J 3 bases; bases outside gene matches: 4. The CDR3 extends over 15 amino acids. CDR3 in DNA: TGTGCCACCAGTGATTGGACAGGAGGAACAGATACGCAGTATTTT. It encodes CATSDWTGGTDTQYF.

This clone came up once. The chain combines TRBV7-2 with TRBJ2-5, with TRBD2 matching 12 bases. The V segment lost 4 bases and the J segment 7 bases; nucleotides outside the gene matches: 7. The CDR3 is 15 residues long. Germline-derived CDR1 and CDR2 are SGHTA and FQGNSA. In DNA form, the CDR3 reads TGTGCCAGCAGCTCTAGCGGGAGGGCCCGGGGGACCCAGTACTTC. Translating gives CASSSSGRARGTQYF. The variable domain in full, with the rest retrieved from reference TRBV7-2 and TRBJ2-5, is GAGVSQSPSNKVTEKGKDVELRCDPISGHTALYWYRQSLGQGLEFLIYFQGNSAPDKSGLPSDRFSAERTGGSVSTLTIQRTQQEDSAVYLCASSSSGRARGTQYFGPGTRLLVL.